The text below deals with one T cell receptor beta chain. The germline gives CDR1 MDHEN, CDR2 SYDVKM. V dropped 6 bases and J dropped 2 bases, with 22 bases sitting between them. This CDR3 contains 17 residues. The data are from a study of T cell responses to AZD1222 COVID-19 vaccine. Generated by immunoSEQ multiplex PCR, the TCRdb table keeps only in-frame clones and is missing some. The table has 100,000 to 150,000 clones, approximately 94% seen once. This chain connects TRBV28 to TRBJ1-2; no firm D call. The sequence was collected from an adult in good health. The starting material was peripheral blood, obtained on day 0 of AZD1222 vaccination. CDR3 coding DNA: TGTGCCAGCAGCACCTCTCGAGGTGGCTCACCCAACTATGGCTACACCTTC. Translation: CASSTSRGGSPNYGYTF.